The following is a T cell receptor beta chain sequence with its context. The antigen is not known. The sample belongs to a study of post-analysis software for immune sequencing data. Overall study results and limits: With TRBV5-6, TRBV5-1 and TRBV20-1 included, roughly five TRBV segments were more frequent in patients than in controls.

TCR beta cDNA libraries included unique molecular identifiers. TCRdb independently ran MiXCR on the PCR reads; one entry per CDR3 protein. The table includes hundreds of thousands of distinct CDR3 sequences, 55% to 70% detected once. Trimming stripped 0 bases from V and 0 bases from J, with 22 bases between. The germline V gene has CDR1 ENHRY and CDR2 SYGVKD. The CDR3 consists of 20 residues. The rearrangement uses TRBV10-3 and TRBJ2-3, with D perhaps matching TRBD2 (5 bases). The clonotype comes from a girl aged 2 to 9 with multiple sclerosis. Specimen: blood. This chain's CDR3 is CAISESRADVPTGSTDTQYF. CDR3 sequence (DNA): TGTGCCATCAGTGAGTCGCGGGCAGACGTACCCACCGGGAGCACAGATACGCAGTATTTT.